This entry lists 24 T cell receptor beta chains sequenced from one sample in a study of cytomegalovirus exposure and HLA in healthy donors listed by TCRdb under 2017. The library was generated by the immunoSEQ multiplex PCR assay. TCRdb took this table from immuneACCESS and kept in-frame rearrangements with V and J called. Such tables lack part of the clones; where checked against another copy, unresolved V genes explain under half of the gap, and the rest is unexplained. The sample table lists 150,000 to 200,000 clones, about four fifths of them with a count of one. Roughly 7% of the sample comes from the top ten. Specimen: PBMCs. Receptor source: a man between 18 and 35 years old in good health and CMV-seropositive.

This clone was recorded many times. The chain has TRBV5-4 and TRBJ2-3; possibly TRBD1 for D (6 bases). The CDR3 totals 13 residues. The V end lost 4 bases, the J end lost 2 bases, and 8 bases lay between the germline ends. Germline V lookup: CDR1 SGHNT, CDR2 YYREEE (reference sequence). CDR3 sequence: CASSRDNTDTQYF. The CDR3 nucleotides are TGTGCCAGCAGCCGGGACAACACAGATACGCAGTATTTT.

A remark on this clone: Different DNA sequences within this sample yield the same CDR3. The chain joins TRBV7-9 to TRBJ2-1; D is unresolved. The CDR3 covers 14 residues. Germline CDR1 SEHNR, CDR2 FQNEAQ (reference sequence). Deletions cut 0 bases from V and 2 bases from J, with 5 bases between. CDR3 residues: CASSLAGAYNEQFF. CDR3 DNA: TGTGCCAGCAGCTTAGCCGGAGCCTACAATGAGCAGTTCTTC.

This clone showed up many times. The chain uses TRBV7-9 and TRBJ1-4; the D gene is possibly TRBD1 (5 bases). V lost 5 bases and J lost 4, with 14 bases in between. Looked up from germline, CDR1 is SEHNR and CDR2 is FQNEAQ (reference sequence). There are 15 residues in the CDR3. CDR3: CASSGAGFDNEKLFF. The CDR3 DNA reads TGTGCCAGCAGCGGGGCCGGGTTTGATAATGAAAAACTGTTTTTT. Full variable domain (rest looked up from reference TRBV7-9 and TRBJ1-4): DTGVSQNPRHKITKRGQNVTFRCDPISEHNRLYWYRQTLGQGPEFLTYFQNEAQLEKSRLLSDRFSAERPKGSFSTLEIQRTEQGDSAMYLCASSGAGFDNEKLFFGSGTQLSVL.

The J gene is TRBJ2-2, the V gene TRBV9; TRBD1 agrees at 7 bases. The CDR3 is 15 amino acids. Germline V gene sequence: CDR1 SGDLS, CDR2 YYNGEE. With V trimmed by 3 bases and J by 7 bases, 9 bases remained unmatched. This CDR3 is CASSARQGQGGELFF. In DNA, the CDR3 is TGTGCCAGCAGCGCTAGACAGGGTCAGGGCGGGGAGCTGTTTTTT.

The V gene is TRBV16, the J gene TRBJ1-1; no clear D. The CDR3 extends over 13 amino acids. From germline, CDR1 is KGHSY and CDR2 FQNENV. The V end lost 4 bases, the J end lost 0 bases, and 6 bases lay between the germline ends. CDR3 nucleotide sequence: TGTGCCAGCAGCCTCCAGATGAACACTGAAGCTTTCTTT. It translates to CASSLQMNTEAFF.

J is TRBJ2-1 and V is TRBV7-2; TRBD2 aligns across 10 bases. CDR1 and CDR2 from the germline V gene are SGHTA and FQGNSA. V lost 5 bases, J lost 9 bases, and 13 bases stayed unmatched. This CDR3 has 16 residues. The CDR3 here is CASSHSLAGDNGEQFF. CDR3 in DNA: TGTGCCAGCAGCCATTCGCTAGCGGGAGATAACGGTGAGCAGTTCTTC.

This chain joins TRBV18 and TRBJ2-1; weak D call: TRBD2 (6 bases). V lost 3 bases and J 4 bases, leaving 19 bases between the germline ends. Germline V gene lookup returns CDR1 KGHSH and CDR2 LQKENI. The CDR3 loop spans 17 amino acids. CDR3 region: CASSPVVPRAGYNEQFF. DNA for the CDR3: TGTGCCAGCTCACCCGTGGTTCCTCGCGCGGGGTACAATGAGCAGTTCTTC.

Of note for this clone: It is unclear where the CDR3 begins or ends on the DNA, so no DNA is shown, and the CDR3 is as TCRdb lists it. The J gene is TRBJ2-7, the V gene TRBV7-6; TRBD2 reflects the table's D call only, with no check against the DNA. The CDR3 adds up to 14 amino acids, both ends counted. Germline CDR1 SGHVS, CDR2 FNYEAQ. The CDR3 spells CASSFGAGSYEQYF.

This clone came up a few times. This chain joins TRBV27 and TRBJ2-7; 7 nucleotides match TRBD1. The CDR3 is 13 residues long. CDR1 and CDR2 from the germline V gene are MNHEY and SMNVEV (reference sequence). The V gene end was trimmed by 3 bases and the J gene end by 6 bases; junction bases not matched to a gene: 5. CDR3 sequence reads: CASSLGRTGEQYF. Here the CDR3 DNA reads TGTGCCAGCAGTTTGGGCAGGACAGGCGAGCAGTACTTC.

This rearrangement joins TRBV29-1 to TRBJ2-2; no definite D call. This CDR3 comprises 13 residues. Per the germline V gene, CDR1 is SQVTM and CDR2 is ANQGSEA. Trimming took 3 bases from V and 1 from J, leaving 6 bases between them. The CDR3 sequence is CSVDLKNTGELFF. The CDR3 DNA is TGCAGCGTTGACCTAAAGAACACCGGGGAGCTGTTTTTT.

The V gene is TRBV6-5, the J gene TRBJ2-7, with 14 bases that match TRBD2. With V trimmed by 8 bases and J by 3 bases, 6 bases remained unmatched. Looked up from germline, CDR1 is MNHEY and CDR2 is SVGAGI. The CDR3 contains 15 residues. The CDR3: CASRLGLAGGYEQYF. CDR3 sequence (DNA): TGTGCCAGCCGACTAGGACTAGCGGGAGGCTACGAGCAGTACTTC.

This chain joins TRBV7-9 and TRBJ2-3; the match to TRBD1 covers 7 bases. Germline CDR1 SEHNR, CDR2 FQNEAQ (reference sequence). This CDR3 is built from 16 residues. Losses at the gene ends were 6 bases for V and 0 bases for J; bases not matched to a gene: 9. As DNA, the CDR3 is TGTGCCAGCAGTCGGACAGGAGAACCGAGCACAGATACGCAGTATTTT. It yields the protein CASSRTGEPSTDTQYF.

The rearrangement joins TRBV10-2 to TRBJ1-2; 8 positions agree with TRBD1. The V gene's germline CDR1 is WSHSY and CDR2 SAAADI. The J segment lost 4 bases and the V segment lost 4 bases, leaving 5 bases of the junction unmatched. The CDR3 extends over 14 amino acids. As DNA, the CDR3 is TGCGCCAGCAGTGGGACAGGGATAATCTATGGCTACACCTTC. The encoded protein is CASSGTGIIYGYTF.

This chain uses TRBV2 with TRBJ2-1; a possible D gene is TRBD2 (5 bases). The CDR3 is 15 residues long. V was trimmed by 4 bases and J by 4 bases, leaving 14 bases between them. The germline gives CDR1 SNHLY, CDR2 FYNNEI. CDR3 coding DNA: TGTGCCAGCAGTGGCGGAGGTAGGAGTTACAATGAGCAGTTCTTC. Its protein is CASSGGGRSYNEQFF.

The rearrangement uses TRBV5-4 and TRBJ2-6; 11 bases align to TRBD2. Germline-derived CDR1 and CDR2 are SGHNT and YYREEE (reference sequence). The V segment lost 8 bases and the J segment 0 bases; nucleotides outside the gene matches: 7. This CDR3 is 17 amino acids long. The CDR3 sequence is CASSVGTSGSGANVLTF. The CDR3 coding sequence is TGTGCCAGTTCCGTCGGGACTAGCGGCTCTGGGGCCAACGTCCTGACTTTC.

In regard to this clone: A read error is possible here, since a much larger clone lies one base away. The chain joins TRBV27 to TRBJ2-7; D is unresolved. This CDR3 is built from 12 residues. Deletions cut 5 bases from V and 2 bases from J, with 7 bases between. Germline V CDR1 and CDR2: MNHEY, SMNVEV (reference sequence). For the CDR3, the DNA is TGTGCCAGCAGTACAGACCCCTACGAGCAGTACTTC. It translates to CASSTDPYEQYF.

The J gene is TRBJ1-5, the V gene TRBV19; D unresolved. The germline CDR1 and CDR2 sequences are LNHDA and SQIVND (reference sequence). CDR3 length equals 13 residues. Trimming removed 2 bases at V and 3 bases at J, with 5 bases between. DNA for the CDR3: TGTGCCAGTAGTATATCCGTCAATCAGCCCCAGCATTTT. Translated, it gives CASSISVNQPQHF.

V and J are TRBV29-1 and TRBJ2-5; 7 bases are a match to TRBD1. With V trimmed by 4 bases and J by 3 bases, 5 bases remained unmatched. CDR3 length: 13 residues. Germline loops: CDR1 SQVTM, CDR2 ANQGSEA. The DNA for the CDR3 is TGCAGCGTTGGTCGAGGGGGCAAAGAGACCCAGTACTTC. Translation gives CSVGRGGKETQYF.

The CDR3 sequence is CASSRNSGTLSYNEQFF. As DNA, the CDR3 is TGCGCCAGCAGCCGCAATAGCGGGACCCTATCCTACAATGAGCAGTTCTTC. The chain joins TRBV4-3 to TRBJ2-1, with 8 bases aligning to TRBD2. Losses at the gene ends were 4 bases for V and 1 base for J; bases not matched to a gene: 9. CDR1 LGHNA and CDR2 YSLEER come from the germline V gene. The CDR3 extends over 17 amino acids.

The J gene is TRBJ1-2, the V gene TRBV30; 8 nucleotides line up with TRBD1. Germline V gives CDR1 GTSNPN, CDR2 SVGIG (reference sequence). With V trimmed by 4 bases and J by 2 bases, 3 bases remained unmatched. This CDR3 is built from 13 residues. The CDR3 region has the DNA TGTGCCTGGAACAGGGGGGAAAACTATGGCTACACCTTC. Protein sequence: CAWNRGENYGYTF.

This clone has only one observation. J is TRBJ1-2 and V is TRBV6-1; 7 bases are shared with TRBD1. This CDR3 has 11 amino acids. Germline assignment: CDR1 MNHNS and CDR2 SASEGT. In DNA, the CDR3 is TGTGCAACGGACAGGAACTATGGCTACACCTTC. Translation: CATDRNYGYTF.

V gene TRBV10-1 combines with J gene TRBJ1-5; TRBD1 matches 10 bases. CDR1 is WNHNN, CDR2 SYGVQD, per germline (reference sequence). The trim removed 10 bases at V and 4 bases at J, leaving 7 bases unmatched. The CDR3 spans 14 residues. The CDR3 reads CATVDRGINQPQHF. The CDR3 bases are TGCGCCACCGTGGACAGGGGGATTAATCAGCCCCAGCATTTT.

The rearrangement uses TRBV6-6 and TRBJ2-5; TRBD2 matches 11 bases. This CDR3 is 15 amino acids long. Germline CDR1 is MNHNY and CDR2 is SVGAGI (reference sequence). Germline trimming cut 6 bases from V and 5 bases from J; bases unmatched to any gene: 8. The CDR3 sequence: CASSPGVAGGETQYF. In nucleotides, the CDR3 is TGTGCCAGCAGCCCCGGGGTAGCGGGAGGGGAGACCCAGTACTTC.

This clone has only a few counts. The V and J genes are TRBV5-1 and TRBJ2-7; 16 bases fit TRBD2. J lost 1 base, V lost 4 bases, and 5 bases had no gene match. The CDR3 is 17 residues long. The germline gives CDR1 SGHRS, CDR2 YFSETQ. CDR3 region: CASSSGTSGRVSYEQYF. In DNA form, the CDR3 reads TGCGCCAGCAGCAGTGGGACTAGCGGGAGGGTTTCCTACGAGCAGTACTTC.